One T cell receptor beta chain is described in this entry. Its specificity is not known. The data originate from a study of T cells in Graves' hyperthyroidism and ophthalmopathy. Overall study: Initial diagnosis, before any treatment, was when peripheral blood was collected.

The investigators amplified TCR beta CDR3 regions from RNA transcripts. A set of HTBI primers served as the primers for a first-round RT-PCR of the TCR CDR3. MiXCR, run by TCRdb on the multiplex PCR reads, gives a single entry per CDR3 protein. The data contain about 640,000 distinct CDR3 sequences, about 15% of them singletons. Study-wide results and limits: Ophthalmopathy was separated from stable hyperthyroidism by a 13 V-J model.

The V gene's germline CDR1 is GTSNPN and CDR2 SVGIG (reference sequence). After removal of 3 bases from V and 1 base from J, the junction contained 0 bases not matched to a gene. The CDR3 is made up of 12 amino acids. The sample consisted of blood. The V and J genes are TRBV30 and TRBJ2-7, with TRBD2 identical over 7 bases. The source is a woman aged 50 to 60 with Graves' ophthalmopathy. The CDR3 region is CAWSGRSYEQYF. The CDR3 nucleotides are TGTGCCTGGAGCGGGAGGTCCTACGAGCAGTACTTC.